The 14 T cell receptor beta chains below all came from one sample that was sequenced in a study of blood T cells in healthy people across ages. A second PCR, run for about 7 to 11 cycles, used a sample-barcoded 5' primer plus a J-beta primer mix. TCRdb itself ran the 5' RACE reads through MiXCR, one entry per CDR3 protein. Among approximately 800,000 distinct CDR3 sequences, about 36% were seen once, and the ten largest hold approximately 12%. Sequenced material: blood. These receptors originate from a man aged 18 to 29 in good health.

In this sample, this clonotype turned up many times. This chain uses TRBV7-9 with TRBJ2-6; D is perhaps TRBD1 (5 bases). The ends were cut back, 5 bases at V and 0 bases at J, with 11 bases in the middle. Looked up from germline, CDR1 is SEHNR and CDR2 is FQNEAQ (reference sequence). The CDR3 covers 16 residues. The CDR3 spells CASSQLQASGANVLTF. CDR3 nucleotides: TGTGCCAGCAGCCAATTACAGGCCTCTGGGGCCAACGTCCTGACTTTC.

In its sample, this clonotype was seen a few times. The CDR3 region has the DNA TGCAGTGCCTCGACAGGGACCGCGCTACGGGACAATGAGCAGTTCTTC. Translation gives CSASTGTALRDNEQFF. The chain combines TRBV20-1 with TRBJ2-1, with 7 positions matching TRBD1. Looked up from germline, CDR1 is DFQATT and CDR2 is SNEGSKA (reference sequence). The V segment lost 6 bases and the J segment 5 bases; nucleotides outside the gene matches: 16. The CDR3 runs 16 residues.

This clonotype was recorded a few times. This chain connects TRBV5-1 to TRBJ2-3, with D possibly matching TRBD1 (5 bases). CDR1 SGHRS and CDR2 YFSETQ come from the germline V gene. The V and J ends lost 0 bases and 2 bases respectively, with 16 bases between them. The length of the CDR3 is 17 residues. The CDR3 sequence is CASSLGVGPDITDTQYF. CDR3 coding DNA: TGCGCCAGCAGCTTGGGAGTGGGGCCAGATATCACAGATACGCAGTATTTT. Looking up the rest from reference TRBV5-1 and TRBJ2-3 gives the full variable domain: KAGVTQTPRYLIKTRGQQVTLSCSPISGHRSVSWYQQTPGQGLQFLFEYFSETQRNKGNFPGRFSGRQFSNSRSEMNVSTLELGDSALYLCASSLGVGPDITDTQYFGPGTRLTVL.

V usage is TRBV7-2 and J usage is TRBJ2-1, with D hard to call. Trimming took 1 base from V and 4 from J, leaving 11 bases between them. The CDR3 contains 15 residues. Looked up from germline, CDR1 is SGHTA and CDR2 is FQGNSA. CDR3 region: CASSLGFSDYNEQFF. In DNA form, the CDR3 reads TGTGCCAGCAGCTTAGGTTTCAGTGATTACAATGAGCAGTTCTTC.

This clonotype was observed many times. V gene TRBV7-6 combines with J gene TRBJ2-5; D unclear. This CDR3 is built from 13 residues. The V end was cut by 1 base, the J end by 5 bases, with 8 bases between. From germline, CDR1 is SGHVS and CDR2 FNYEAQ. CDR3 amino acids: CASSLGGTETQYF. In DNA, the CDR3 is TGTGCCAGCAGCTTAGGTGGAACGGAGACCCAGTACTTC. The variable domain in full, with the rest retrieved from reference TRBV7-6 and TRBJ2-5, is GAGVSQSPRYKVTKRGQDVALRCDPISGHVSLYWYRQALGQGPEFLTYFNYEAQQDKSGLPNDRFSAERPEGSISTLTIQRTEQRDSAMYRCASSLGGTETQYFGPGTRLLVL.

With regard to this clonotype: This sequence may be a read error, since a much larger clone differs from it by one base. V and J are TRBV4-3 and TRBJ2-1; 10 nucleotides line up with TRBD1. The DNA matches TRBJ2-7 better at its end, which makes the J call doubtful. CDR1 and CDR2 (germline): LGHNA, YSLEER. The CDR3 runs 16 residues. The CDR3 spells CASSRDGTGVANEQYF. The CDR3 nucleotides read TGCGCCAGCAGCCGTGATGGGACAGGGGTGGCGAATGAGCAGTACTTC.

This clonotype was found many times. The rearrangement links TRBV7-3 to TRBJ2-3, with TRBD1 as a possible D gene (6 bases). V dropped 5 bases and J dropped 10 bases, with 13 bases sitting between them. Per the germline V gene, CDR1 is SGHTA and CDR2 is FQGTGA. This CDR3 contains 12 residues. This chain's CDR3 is CASSTQGSAQYF. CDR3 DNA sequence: TGTGCCAGCAGCACACAGGGATCGGCGCAGTATTTT.

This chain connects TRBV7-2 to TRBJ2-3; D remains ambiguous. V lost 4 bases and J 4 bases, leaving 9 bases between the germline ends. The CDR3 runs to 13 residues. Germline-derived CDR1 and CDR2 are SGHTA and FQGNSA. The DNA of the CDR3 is TGTGCCAGCAGCTACAGAATCGCAGATACGCAGTATTTT. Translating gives CASSYRIADTQYF.

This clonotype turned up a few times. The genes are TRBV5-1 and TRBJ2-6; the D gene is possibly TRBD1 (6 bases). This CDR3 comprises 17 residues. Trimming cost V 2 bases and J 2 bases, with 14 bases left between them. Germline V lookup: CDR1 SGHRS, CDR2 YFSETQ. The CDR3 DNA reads TGCGCCAGCAGCTTTACAGGGATAGGGACTGGGGCCAACGTCCTGACTTTC. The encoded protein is CASSFTGIGTGANVLTF. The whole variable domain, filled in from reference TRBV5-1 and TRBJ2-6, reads KAGVTQTPRYLIKTRGQQVTLSCSPISGHRSVSWYQQTPGQGLQFLFEYFSETQRNKGNFPGRFSGRQFSNSRSEMNVSTLELGDSALYLCASSFTGIGTGANVLTFGAGSRLTVL.

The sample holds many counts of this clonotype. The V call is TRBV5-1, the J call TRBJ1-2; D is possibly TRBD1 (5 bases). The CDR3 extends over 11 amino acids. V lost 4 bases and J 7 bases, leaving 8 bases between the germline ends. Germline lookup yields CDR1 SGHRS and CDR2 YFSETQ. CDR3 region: CASSPGIGYTF. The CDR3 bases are TGCGCCAGCAGCCCAGGGATTGGCTACACCTTC. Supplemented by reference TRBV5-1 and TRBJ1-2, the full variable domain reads KAGVTQTPRYLIKTRGQQVTLSCSPISGHRSVSWYQQTPGQGLQFLFEYFSETQRNKGNFPGRFSGRQFSNSRSEMNVSTLELGDSALYLCASSPGIGYTFGSGTRLTVV.

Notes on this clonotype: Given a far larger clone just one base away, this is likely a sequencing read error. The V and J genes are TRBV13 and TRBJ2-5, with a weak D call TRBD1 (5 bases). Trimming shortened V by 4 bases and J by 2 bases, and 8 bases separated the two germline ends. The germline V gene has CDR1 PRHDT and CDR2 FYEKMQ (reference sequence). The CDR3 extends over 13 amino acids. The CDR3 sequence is CASSSDKQETQYF. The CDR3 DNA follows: TGTGCCAGCAGCTCGGACAAACAAGAGACCCAGTACTTC.

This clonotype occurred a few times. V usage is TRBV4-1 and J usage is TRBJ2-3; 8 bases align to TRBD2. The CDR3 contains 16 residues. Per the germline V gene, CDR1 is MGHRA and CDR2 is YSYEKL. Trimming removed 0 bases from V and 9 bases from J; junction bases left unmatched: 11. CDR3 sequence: CASSQETRAGGKTQYF. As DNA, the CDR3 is TGCGCCAGCAGCCAAGAAACAAGGGCGGGAGGCAAGACGCAGTATTTT.

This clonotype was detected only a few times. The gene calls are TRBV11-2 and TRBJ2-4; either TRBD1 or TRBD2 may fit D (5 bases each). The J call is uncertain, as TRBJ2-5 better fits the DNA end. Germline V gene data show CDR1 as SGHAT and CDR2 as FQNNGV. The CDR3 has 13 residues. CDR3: CASSSPGQETQYF. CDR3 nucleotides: TGTGCCAGCAGCTCTCCGGGGCAGGAGACCCAGTACTTC.

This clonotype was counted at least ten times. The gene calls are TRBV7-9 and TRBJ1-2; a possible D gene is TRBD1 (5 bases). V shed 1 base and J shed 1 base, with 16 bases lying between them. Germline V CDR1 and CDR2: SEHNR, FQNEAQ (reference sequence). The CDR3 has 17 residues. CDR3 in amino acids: CASSLGTYGALNYGYTF. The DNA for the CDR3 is TGTGCCAGCAGCTTAGGGACGTATGGGGCCCTTAACTATGGCTACACCTTC.